Presented here are 30 T cell receptor beta chains from one specimen sequenced in a study of Tregs in tolerant kidney transplant recipients. The assay was immunoSEQ multiplex PCR, and TCRdb's table has in-frame clones only and misses some. The sample includes approximately 15,000 clones, 80% seen only once; the top ten take about 1.7%. The sample was Tregs from blood, taken before the transplant. All receptors come from a human donor who received a combined kidney and bone marrow transplant.

V gene TRBV14 combines with J gene TRBJ2-1, with no clear D. This CDR3 has 13 residues. Between the trimmed V and J ends, which lost 0 bases and 9 bases, there was a span of 9 bases. In germline, CDR1 is SGHDN, CDR2 FVKESK. The CDR3 spells CASSQDLVSEQFF. The CDR3 DNA is TGTGCCAGCAGCCAAGATTTAGTAAGTGAGCAGTTCTTC.

The V gene is TRBV7-2, the J gene TRBJ2-7, with 9 bases identical to TRBD2. The germline gives CDR1 SGHTA, CDR2 FQGNSA. CDR3 size: 12 residues. Germline trimming cut 2 bases from V and 7 bases from J; bases unmatched to any gene: 0. The chain's CDR3 is CASSLLAGEQYF. The CDR3 DNA reads as TGTGCCAGCAGCTTACTAGCGGGAGAGCAGTACTTC.

In DNA form, the CDR3 reads TGTGCCAGCAGTTTTCCGCGACAGGGAAAAGAGACCCAGTACTTC. Translated, it gives CASSFPRQGKETQYF. The chain uses TRBV5-6 and TRBJ2-5; 7 bases are a match to TRBD1. The CDR3 totals 15 residues. V trimming: 5 bases; J trimming: 3 bases; junction bases outside the gene matches: 10. Per the germline V gene, CDR1 is SGHDT and CDR2 is YYEEEE. Looking up the rest from reference TRBV5-6 and TRBJ2-5 gives the full variable domain: DAGVTQSPTHLIKTRGQQVTLRCSPKSGHDTVSWYQQALGQGPQFIFQYYEEEERQRGNFPDRFSGHQFPNYSSELNVNALLLGDSALYLCASSFPRQGKETQYFGPGTRLLVL.

This CDR3 is CASSSSGTGLGEQYF. The CDR3 DNA follows: TGTGCCAGCAGCTCCTCCGGGACAGGGCTCGGCGAGCAGTACTTC. This sequence joins TRBV11-2 and TRBJ2-7; the match to TRBD1 covers 9 bases. Unmatched junction bases numbered 10, after V lost 4 bases and J lost 6 bases. The length of the CDR3 is 15 residues. Looked up from germline, CDR1 is SGHAT and CDR2 is FQNNGV.

V and J are TRBV10-1 and TRBJ1-1; D is uncertain. Looked up from germline, CDR1 is WNHNN and CDR2 is SYGVQD (reference sequence). V was cut by 4 bases and J by 0 bases, with 6 bases left in between. This CDR3 is built from 13 residues. In DNA, the CDR3 is TGCGCCAGCAGTGCGGTGATGAACACTGAAGCTTTCTTT. Its protein product is CASSAVMNTEAFF.

CDR3 bases: TGCGCCAGCAGGACAGGGGCCCGGGGGGAACAGTACTTC. It codes for CASRTGARGEQYF. The chain recombines TRBV5-1 with TRBJ2-7; the D gene is possibly TRBD1 (8 bases). This CDR3 region has 13 residues. The ends were cut back, 5 bases at V and 10 bases at J, with 19 bases in the middle. Germline V gene sequence: CDR1 SGHRS, CDR2 YFSETQ.

The rearrangement joins TRBV15 to TRBJ1-1; D uncertain. The CDR3 spans 12 residues. V dropped 0 bases and J dropped 10 bases, with 9 bases sitting between them. Germline V gene lookup returns CDR1 LNHNV and CDR2 YYDKDF (reference sequence). The CDR3 region has the DNA TGTGCCACCAGCAGAGATTATGACTCAGCTTTCTTT. The encoded protein is CATSRDYDSAFF.

The V and J genes are TRBV20-1 and TRBJ2-2; no definite D call. Germline lookup yields CDR1 DFQATT and CDR2 SNEGSKA (reference sequence). Trimming removed 6 bases from V and 6 bases from J, with 5 bases in between. CDR3 size: 10 residues. The CDR3 coding sequence is TGCAGTGCCGGGTCCGGGGAGCTGTTTTTT. Translated, it gives CSAGSGELFF.

The J gene is TRBJ2-3, the V gene TRBV7-2, with 10 positions matching TRBD2. The CDR3 has 16 residues. Germline V lookup: CDR1 SGHTA, CDR2 FQGNSA. V shed 8 bases and J 3 bases; nucleotides not matched to a gene: 11. CDR3 amino acids: CASSNPGTSVTDTQYF. The CDR3 coding sequence is TGTGCCAGCTCCAACCCCGGGACTAGCGTGACAGATACGCAGTATTTT.

This sequence joins TRBV6-5 and TRBJ2-1; TRBD1 is a possible D gene (6 bases). The CDR3 is 13 amino acids. V lost 7 bases to trimming and J lost 3 bases, with 10 bases between them. Looked up from germline, CDR1 is MNHEY and CDR2 is SVGAGI. The CDR3 sequence is CASKQGNYNEQFF. DNA of the CDR3: TGTGCCAGCAAACAGGGCAACTACAATGAGCAGTTCTTC.

V and J are TRBV7-2 and TRBJ2-7; D uncertain. The CDR3 is made up of 12 amino acids. Germline V gene sequence: CDR1 SGHTA, CDR2 FQGNSA. V was trimmed by 0 bases and J by 6 bases, leaving 6 bases between them. The CDR3 here is CASSLAVGEQYF. The CDR3 bases are TGTGCCAGCAGCTTAGCGGTCGGCGAGCAGTACTTC.

The rearrangement links TRBV28 to TRBJ2-7, with D perhaps TRBD2 (6 bases). Germline V gene data show CDR1 as MDHEN and CDR2 as SYDVKM. The CDR3 consists of 14 residues. V was clipped by 5 bases and J by 3 bases, with 14 bases between them. This CDR3 reads CASSLAGGSYEQYF. Here the CDR3 DNA reads TGTGCCAGCAGTCTGGCCGGAGGGAGCTACGAGCAGTACTTC.

This clone was observed once. The rearrangement joins TRBV7-2 to TRBJ2-1; 9 bases align to TRBD1. Germline CDR1 SGHTA, CDR2 FQGNSA. The V and J ends lost 5 bases and 7 bases, in that order; junction bases with no gene match: 6. This CDR3 has 14 residues. The CDR3 DNA is TGTGCCAGCAGCCGGACAGGGGTGAGGAATGAGCAGTTCTTC. Its protein product is CASSRTGVRNEQFF.

The chain combines TRBV7-8 with TRBJ1-1, with 7 nucleotides matching TRBD1. This CDR3 is built from 13 residues. CDR1 and CDR2 from the germline V gene are SGHVS and FQNEAQ. V lost 7 bases to trimming and J lost 1 base; unmatched junction nucleotides: 3. CDR3 amino acids: CASTRQGNTEAFF. The CDR3 DNA reads TGTGCCAGCACCCGACAGGGGAACACTGAAGCTTTCTTT.

The V call is TRBV5-1, the J call TRBJ1-2; 11 bases are shared with TRBD1. The CDR3 has 13 amino acids. In germline, CDR1 is SGHRS, CDR2 YFSETQ. The J segment lost 8 bases and the V segment lost 4 bases, leaving 4 bases of the junction unmatched. The CDR3, as DNA: TGCGCCAGCAGCCGGACAGGGGGCGAAGGCTACACCTTC. Translated: CASSRTGGEGYTF.

The J gene is TRBJ2-3, the V gene TRBV9; 11 nucleotides match TRBD2. The CDR3 has 18 residues. Germline CDR1 reads SGDLS; CDR2 reads YYNGEE. Trimming removed 0 bases from V and 6 bases from J; junction bases left unmatched: 12. CDR3 sequence: CASSVALYSGRGLDTQYF. The CDR3 DNA sequence: TGTGCCAGCAGCGTAGCCCTTTATAGCGGGAGGGGGCTGGATACGCAGTATTTT.

The V gene is TRBV5-1, the J gene TRBJ1-3; weak D call: TRBD1 (6 bases). Trimming pared 4 bases from V and 0 bases from J, leaving 14 bases between. From germline, CDR1 is SGHRS and CDR2 YFSETQ. The CDR3 totals 16 residues. This chain's CDR3 is CASSPGQTSSGNTIYF. CDR3 sequence (DNA): TGCGCCAGCAGCCCCGGACAGACAAGCTCTGGAAACACCATATATTTT.

This chain links TRBV5-5 with TRBJ1-4; 7 bases agree with TRBD1. The CDR3 covers 17 residues. Per germline, CDR1 SGHKS and CDR2 YYEKEE (reference sequence). The junction had 12 bases not matched to a gene; V was cut back by 0 bases and J by 7 bases. This chain's CDR3 is CASSLVGKGASSEKLFF. The CDR3 DNA is TGTGCCAGCAGCTTGGTGGGTAAGGGGGCCAGCAGTGAAAAACTGTTTTTT.

The chain couples TRBV27 to TRBJ1-1, with D perhaps matching TRBD1 (5 bases). V lost 5 bases and J 5 bases, leaving 12 bases between the germline ends. Germline V gene sequence: CDR1 MNHEY, CDR2 SMNVEV (reference sequence). CDR3 length: 13 residues. This CDR3 is CASSPAGGTEAFF. For the CDR3, the DNA is TGTGCCAGCAGTCCCGCCGGGGGTACTGAAGCTTTCTTT.

The V gene is TRBV7-8, the J gene TRBJ2-7; D perhaps matches TRBD2 (7 bases). The V end lost 5 bases, the J end lost 4 bases, and 12 bases lay between the germline ends. CDR3 length: 13 amino acids. CDR1 SGHVS and CDR2 FQNEAQ come from the germline V gene. The CDR3 protein is CASSRGRGYEQYF. The CDR3 DNA is TGTGCCAGCAGCCGGGGGAGGGGGTACGAGCAGTACTTC.

The chain couples TRBV7-2 to TRBJ1-2; TRBD1 agrees at 8 bases. The germline V gene has CDR1 SGHTA and CDR2 FQGNSA. CDR3 length equals 14 residues. V gave up 5 bases and J gave up 6 bases; unmatched junction bases: 8. CDR3 loop: CASSLRTGRDGYTF. CDR3 DNA sequence: TGTGCCAGCAGCCTAAGGACAGGGAGGGATGGCTACACCTTC.

This chain joins TRBV5-4 and TRBJ2-3; no clear D gene. This CDR3 has 15 residues. Trimming left V 0 bases short and J 0 bases short, with 8 bases between. CDR1 SGHNT and CDR2 YYREEE come from the germline V gene (reference sequence). The CDR3 region has the DNA TGTGCCAGCAGCTTGGAAGCGACTAGCACAGATACGCAGTATTTT. Translating gives CASSLEATSTDTQYF.

V gene TRBV7-8 combines with J gene TRBJ2-3, with TRBD2 as a possible D gene (5 bases). This CDR3 is 15 amino acids long. Germline V gene data show CDR1 as SGHVS and CDR2 as FQNEAQ. Trimming pared 1 base from V and 5 bases from J, leaving 13 bases between. In DNA form, the CDR3 reads TGTGCCAGCAGCTTAGATGCTTCGGGGAGAGATACGCAGTATTTT. Amino acids: CASSLDASGRDTQYF. Drawing the rest from reference TRBV7-8 and TRBJ2-3, the complete variable domain is GAGVSQSPRYKVAKRGQDVALRCDPISGHVSLFWYQQALGQGPEFLTYFQNEAQLDKSGLPSDRFFAERPEGSVSTLKIQRTQQEDSAVYLCASSLDASGRDTQYFGPGTRLTVL.

This clone showed up just once. The rearrangement joins TRBV7-2 to TRBJ2-3; D is undetermined. This CDR3 spans 15 amino acids. The germline gives CDR1 SGHTA, CDR2 FQGNSA. V was pared by 5 bases and J by 3 bases, with 15 bases between. The CDR3 nucleotides are TGTGCCAGCAGCCCCCAGGTACACAAAACAGATACGCAGTATTTT. Its protein is CASSPQVHKTDTQYF.

This clone was seen only a few times. J is TRBJ2-7 and V is TRBV10-3; TRBD2 matches 7 bases. V trimming: 3 bases; J trimming: 7 bases; junction bases outside the gene matches: 9. CDR1 ENHRY and CDR2 SYGVKD come from the germline V gene. The length of the CDR3 is 14 residues. The CDR3 loop is CAISDRRETREQYF. CDR3 in DNA: TGTGCCATCAGTGATAGGCGGGAGACACGGGAGCAGTACTTC.

This clone was observed a few times. The V and J genes are TRBV5-1 and TRBJ2-7; 9 bases fit TRBD2. Germline V gives CDR1 SGHRS, CDR2 YFSETQ. Trimming cost V 4 bases and J 0 bases; bases outside gene matches: 20. The CDR3 is 20 residues long. The CDR3 spells CASSPLSSSGGPRSSYEQYF. Here the CDR3 DNA reads TGCGCCAGCAGCCCCCTATCATCCAGCGGGGGGCCTAGGAGCTCCTACGAGCAGTACTTC.

The chain has TRBV4-1 and TRBJ2-1; 7 bases fit TRBD1. V dropped 1 base and J dropped 5; count of bases not matched to a gene: 5. The germline gives CDR1 MGHRA, CDR2 YSYEKL. CDR3 length: 15 residues. This CDR3 reads CASSQGDRVNNEQFF. The CDR3 DNA sequence: TGCGCCAGCAGCCAAGGAGACAGGGTCAACAATGAGCAGTTCTTC.

Written as DNA, the CDR3 is TGTGCCAGCAGACATGACTGGGGGGTAGCGAACACTGAAGCTTTCTTT. This sequence encodes CASRHDWGVANTEAFF. The chain joins TRBV7-9 to TRBJ1-1, with a weak D call TRBD1 (5 bases). The CDR3 has 16 amino acids. Germline V gene sequence: CDR1 SEHNR, CDR2 FQNEAQ (reference sequence). Trimming shortened V by 6 bases and J by 1 base, and 18 bases separated the two germline ends.

The chain couples TRBV5-1 to TRBJ2-2; possible D gene TRBD1, 5 bases. The length of the CDR3 is 16 residues. Germline CDR1 reads SGHRS; CDR2 reads YFSETQ. V lost 4 bases, J lost 5 bases, and 18 bases lay in between. This CDR3 is CASSPDSIQSTGELFF. In DNA form, the CDR3 reads TGCGCCAGCAGCCCTGACAGCATCCAGTCAACCGGGGAGCTGTTTTTT.

The table lists this clone with a few counts. The rearrangement uses TRBV6-6 and TRBJ2-7; TRBD1 agrees at 9 bases. V shed 7 bases and J 1 base; nucleotides not matched to a gene: 8. Germline V gene sequence: CDR1 MNHNY, CDR2 SVGAGI (reference sequence). The CDR3 consists of 15 residues. The CDR3 region is CASMGDRVLSYEQYF. Written as DNA, the CDR3 is TGTGCCAGCATGGGGGACAGGGTTCTTTCCTACGAGCAGTACTTC.